The 32 T cell receptor beta chains given below trace back to one sample, sequenced in a study of TIL therapy for anti-PD-1-resistant metastatic lung cancer (dated by TCRdb to about 2021). The sample's time point label, decoded: pre-treatment sample, taken before nivolumab and TIL therapy. TCR beta CDR3 regions were amplified from genomic DNA by bias-controlled multiplex PCR with the immunoSEQ v3 hsTCRB kit. TCRdb carries this immuneACCESS record with in-frame sequences only. Its versions omit some clonotypes, under half of them owing to an unresolved V gene in the studies checked, with the rest unexplained. This sample holds 35,000 or so clones; roughly 70% were observed only once. Jointly, the top ten make up about 5.7% of the sample. The sample here was blood, taken at baseline. Every receptor here comes from a person between 30 and 80 years old with non-small cell lung cancer.

The V call is TRBV15, the J call TRBJ2-2; D is uncertain. The CDR3 is 16 amino acids. The germline gives CDR1 LNHNV, CDR2 YYDKDF (reference sequence). Trimming took off 6 bases at V and 0 bases at J, with 14 bases between the two ends. CDR3 bases: TGTGCCACCAGGTCCCCACGGGCTTCGAACACCGGGGAGCTGTTTTTT. This gives the protein CATRSPRASNTGELFF.

This rearrangement joins TRBV11-2 to TRBJ2-7; 8 bases are a match to TRBD1. The V gene's germline CDR1 is SGHAT and CDR2 FQNNGV. V shed 0 bases, J shed 6 bases, and the junction held 7 bases outside the gene matches. The CDR3 extends over 15 amino acids. Here the CDR3 DNA reads TGTGCCAGCAGCTTAGAGGCACGGACAGGGCGCGAGCAGTACTTC. This encodes CASSLEARTGREQYF.

In this sample, this clone turned up once. This rearrangement joins TRBV7-2 to TRBJ2-5; 7 bases map to TRBD1. After removal of 1 base from V and 2 bases from J, the junction contained 4 bases not matched to a gene. The CDR3 contains 15 residues. In germline, CDR1 is SGHTA, CDR2 FQGNSA. In DNA, the CDR3 is TGTGCCAGCAGCTTAGGGACAGGATATCAAGAGACCCAGTACTTC. Its protein is CASSLGTGYQETQYF.

The chain employs TRBV7-2 and TRBJ2-5, with D possibly being TRBD2 (6 bases). The J call could be wrong; TRBJ2-7 is a better fit for the DNA end. CDR3 length: 13 amino acids. Germline lookup yields CDR1 SGHTA and CDR2 FQGNSA. The CDR3 loop reads CASSLGLGYEQYF. CDR3 in DNA: TGTGCCAGCAGCCTGGGACTGGGCTACGAGCAGTACTTC.

V is TRBV27 and J is TRBJ2-7; the D call may be TRBD1 or TRBD2 (5 bases each). V lost 3 bases and J lost 2, with 23 bases in between. The CDR3 is 18 residues long. In germline, CDR1 is MNHEY, CDR2 SMNVEV (reference sequence). CDR3 in DNA: TGTGCCAGCAGTTTTCGCCCGAACCTCCGGGACGGTACCTACGAGCAGTACTTC. Its protein product is CASSFRPNLRDGTYEQYF.

The chain uses TRBV7-9 and TRBJ1-4, with 10 bases fitting TRBD1. The CDR3 is 14 residues long. Losses at the gene ends were 7 bases for V and 6 bases for J; bases not matched to a gene: 5. Germline loops: CDR1 SEHNR, CDR2 FQNEAQ (reference sequence). DNA for the CDR3: TGTGCCAGCATCCGGGACAGGGGCGATGAAAAACTGTTTTTT. Protein product: CASIRDRGDEKLFF.

The gene calls are TRBV19 and TRBJ2-2, with D unclear. The CDR3 is made up of 16 amino acids. In germline, CDR1 is LNHDA, CDR2 SQIVND (reference sequence). Trimming stripped 5 bases from V and 0 bases from J, with 13 bases between. CDR3: CASSAPRGPNTGELFF. CDR3 DNA: TGTGCCAGTAGTGCCCCTCGAGGCCCGAACACCGGGGAGCTGTTTTTT. The whole variable domain, remainder taken from reference TRBV19 and TRBJ2-2, is DGGITQSPKYLFRKEGQNVTLSCEQNLNHDAMYWYRQDPGQGLRLIYYSQIVNDFQKGDIAEGYSVSREKKESFPLTVTSAQKNPTAFYLCASSAPRGPNTGELFFGEGSRLTVL.

The chain couples TRBV2 to TRBJ2-1; 11 bases align to TRBD2. The CDR3 is 15 residues long. The ends lost 6 bases at V and 1 base at J; junction bases unmatched: 2. Germline V lookup: CDR1 SNHLY, CDR2 FYNNEI. In nucleotides, the CDR3 is TGTGCCAGCAGAAGACTAGCGGGATCCTACAATGAGCAGTTCTTC. Encoded protein: CASRRLAGSYNEQFF.

The chain uses TRBV5-4 and TRBJ2-4; D is undetermined. The germline V gene has CDR1 SGHNT and CDR2 YYREEE (reference sequence). This CDR3 has 14 residues. V was clipped by 1 base and J by 7 bases, with 12 bases between them. DNA of the CDR3: TGTGCCAGCAGCTTGTCCCCCGTTGGGAACATTCAGTACTTC. Amino acid sequence: CASSLSPVGNIQYF.

This clone was found a few times. The CDR3 nucleotides are TGTGCCAGCAGTGAGGGGGGATCGCGACAGCCCCAGCATTTT. Encoded protein: CASSEGGSRQPQHF. The chain combines TRBV25-1 with TRBJ1-5, with D tentatively TRBD1 (5 bases). This CDR3 spans 14 amino acids. CDR1 is MGHDK and CDR2 is SYGVNS in the germline V gene. Trimming pared 3 bases from V and 7 bases from J, leaving 13 bases between.

The chain joins TRBV7-8 to TRBJ2-7; D is undetermined. Germline CDR1 SGHVS, CDR2 FQNEAQ. This CDR3 has 14 residues. V lost 1 base, J lost 0 bases, and 7 bases lay in between. For the CDR3, the DNA is TGTGCCAGCAGCTTAGTCGTGAGCTCCTACGAGCAGTACTTC. The encoded protein is CASSLVVSSYEQYF.

The rearrangement links TRBV11-2 to TRBJ2-1; D unclear. V dropped 2 bases and J dropped 8 bases, with 16 bases sitting between them. The CDR3 has 15 amino acids. The germline CDR1 and CDR2 sequences are SGHAT and FQNNGV. The CDR3 spells CASSLTNGPLYEQFF. The CDR3, as DNA: TGTGCCAGCAGCTTAACGAACGGACCCTTATATGAGCAGTTCTTC. Combining the CDR3 with reference TRBV11-2 and TRBJ2-1 gives the whole variable domain EAGVAQSPRYKIIEKRQSVAFWCNPISGHATLYWYQQILGQGPKLLIQFQNNGVVDDSQLPKDRFSAERLKGVDSTLKIQPAKLEDSAVYLCASSLTNGPLYEQFFGPGTRLTVL.

V and J are TRBV7-6 and TRBJ2-5; D not certain. Deletions cut 3 bases from V and 3 bases from J, with 8 bases between. The CDR3 loop spans 13 amino acids. Germline values: CDR1 SGHVS, CDR2 FNYEAQ. The CDR3 DNA reads as TGTGCCAGCAGCTTCTTCGGAGAAGAGACCCAGTACTTC. Residues: CASSFFGEETQYF.

The rearrangement links TRBV6-6 to TRBJ2-6; D gene uncertain. The germline V and J ends were trimmed by 2 bases and 0 bases, with 5 bases remaining between them. The germline CDR1 and CDR2 sequences are MNHNY and SVGAGI (reference sequence). The CDR3 contains 15 residues. The CDR3 loop is CASSYSPSGANVLTF. The CDR3 DNA reads TGTGCCAGCAGTTACAGTCCCTCTGGGGCCAACGTCCTGACTTTC.

The chain employs TRBV4-3 and TRBJ1-3; D possibly corresponds to TRBD1 (5 bases). V was clipped by 1 base and J by 0 bases, with 7 bases between them. The CDR3 sequence is 15 residues long. The germline V gene has CDR1 LGHNA and CDR2 YSLEER. The CDR3 reads CASSQGRGSGNTIYF. The CDR3 bases are TGCGCCAGCAGCCAAGGGAGGGGCTCTGGAAACACCATATATTTT.

The chain links TRBV5-6 to TRBJ1-2; D is unclear. Germline V lookup: CDR1 SGHDT, CDR2 YYEEEE. The germline V and J ends were trimmed by 3 bases and 2 bases, with 8 bases remaining between them. The CDR3 totals 13 residues. This CDR3 reads CASSSESNYGYTF. The CDR3 DNA sequence: TGTGCCAGCAGCTCGGAAAGCAACTATGGCTACACCTTC. Complete variable domain (other parts from reference TRBV5-6 and TRBJ1-2): DAGVTQSPTHLIKTRGQQVTLRCSPKSGHDTVSWYQQALGQGPQFIFQYYEEEERQRGNFPDRFSGHQFPNYSSELNVNALLLGDSALYLCASSSESNYGYTFGSGTRLTVV.

The chain uses TRBV5-1 and TRBJ1-6, with a weak D call TRBD1 (6 bases). The CDR3 runs 15 residues. V gave up 0 bases and J gave up 9 bases, with 13 bases separating them. Germline loops: CDR1 SGHRS, CDR2 YFSETQ. The CDR3 sequence: CASSLGGADRSPLHF. Written as DNA, the CDR3 is TGCGCCAGCAGCTTGGGGGGGGCAGATCGTTCACCCCTCCACTTT.

This clone was observed once. This chain uses TRBV6-5 with TRBJ1-1, with TRBD1 as a possible D gene (5 bases). Trimming took off 0 bases at V and 2 bases at J, with 10 bases between the two ends. Per the germline V gene, CDR1 is MNHEY and CDR2 is SVGAGI. CDR3 length: 15 residues. The CDR3 reads CASSYSGQGNTEAFF. CDR3 bases: TGTGCCAGCAGTTACTCAGGCCAGGGAAACACTGAAGCTTTCTTT.

Concerning this clone itself: Mismatch with germline at one junction end may stem from a read error. The rearrangement links TRBV2 to TRBJ1-2; 7 bases are a match to TRBD1. The CDR3 has 14 amino acids. The germline V gene encodes CDR1 SNHLY and CDR2 FYNNEI. The DNA for the CDR3 is TGTGCCAGCACTGAACAGACAGGGATCTATGGCTACACCTTC. This translates into CASTEQTGIYGYTF.

This chain joins TRBV27 and TRBJ1-1; perhaps TRBD1 as D (6 bases). The V and J ends lost 5 bases and 4 bases respectively, with 14 bases between them. The V gene's germline CDR1 is MNHEY and CDR2 SMNVEV (reference sequence). The CDR3 loop spans 14 amino acids. Written as DNA, the CDR3 is TGTGCCAGCAGTCGAAACCAGGGGATCACTGAAGCTTTCTTT. The encoded protein is CASSRNQGITEAFF.

This clone has more than one count but fewer than ten. This sequence joins TRBV9 and TRBJ1-1; 8 bases are a match to TRBD1. The CDR3 covers 14 residues. The V and J ends lost 2 bases and 0 bases, in that order; junction bases with no gene match: 0. Germline V gene lookup returns CDR1 SGDLS and CDR2 YYNGEE. The CDR3, as DNA: TGTGCCAGCAGCGTGGGACAGGTGAACACTGAAGCTTTCTTT. It is translated as CASSVGQVNTEAFF.

The rearrangement uses TRBV5-5 and TRBJ2-3; D gene uncertain. The V end lost 1 base, the J end lost 3 bases, and 3 bases lay between the germline ends. The CDR3 is made up of 12 amino acids. The germline V gene has CDR1 SGHKS and CDR2 YYEKEE (reference sequence). CDR3: CASSLFTDTQYF. As DNA, the CDR3 is TGTGCCAGCAGCTTGTTTACAGATACGCAGTATTTT.

The V gene is TRBV9, the J gene TRBJ1-3; 7 bases map to TRBD1. Unmatched junction bases numbered 7, after V lost 1 base and J lost 3 bases. The germline gives CDR1 SGDLS, CDR2 YYNGEE. The CDR3 is made up of 16 amino acids. The CDR3 sequence: CASSVFDRAGGNTIYF. Here the CDR3 DNA reads TGTGCCAGCAGCGTATTTGACAGGGCTGGTGGAAACACCATATATTTT.

The chain uses TRBV9 and TRBJ1-1, with a tentative D call TRBD1 (5 bases). This CDR3 comprises 16 residues. V shed 3 bases and J shed 2 bases, with 17 bases lying between them. Germline loops: CDR1 SGDLS, CDR2 YYNGEE. The CDR3 sequence: CASSETVTRDNTEAFF. The CDR3 DNA sequence: TGTGCCAGCAGCGAGACAGTCACGAGGGACAACACTGAAGCTTTCTTT. Full variable domain (rest looked up from reference TRBV9 and TRBJ1-1): DSGVTQTPKHLITATGQRVTLRCSPRSGDLSVYWYQQSLDQGLQFLIQYYNGEERAKGNILERFSAQQFPDLHSELNLSSLELGDSALYFCASSETVTRDNTEAFFGQGTRLTVV.

The chain has TRBV4-3 and TRBJ2-1; 11 nucleotides match TRBD2. The ends lost 0 bases at V and 3 bases at J; junction bases unmatched: 10. The length of the CDR3 is 19 residues. Germline-derived CDR1 and CDR2 are LGHNA and YSLEER. CDR3 region: CASSQDRSRGLADYNEQFF. DNA for the CDR3: TGCGCCAGCAGCCAAGATAGATCCCGGGGACTAGCGGACTACAATGAGCAGTTCTTC.

The V call is TRBV5-4, the J call TRBJ2-2, with 9 bases aligning to TRBD2. Losses at the gene ends were 7 bases for V and 2 bases for J; bases not matched to a gene: 15. The CDR3 runs to 18 residues. CDR1 and CDR2 (germline): SGHNT, YYREEE (reference sequence). This CDR3 is CASSRPRSSGRNTGELFF. CDR3 sequence (DNA): TGTGCCAGCTCCCGCCCCCGGAGTAGCGGGAGAAACACCGGGGAGCTGTTTTTT.

The chain combines TRBV13 with TRBJ2-3, with D maybe TRBD2 (5 bases). Per germline, CDR1 PRHDT and CDR2 FYEKMQ (reference sequence). This CDR3 region has 17 residues. The V end was cut by 0 bases, the J end by 0 bases, with 13 bases between. CDR3 DNA: TGTGCCAGCAGCTTAGGGGCTAGCTTCCGTAGCACAGATACGCAGTATTTT. Protein sequence: CASSLGASFRSTDTQYF.

This CDR3 is CASSQDTRTGANTGELFF. In DNA, the CDR3 is TGTGCCAGCAGCCAAGATACCCGGACAGGGGCGAACACCGGGGAGCTGTTTTTT. The chain carries TRBV4-2 and TRBJ2-2, with TRBD1 matching over 9 bases. In germline, CDR1 is LGHNA, CDR2 YNFKEQ. The CDR3 is 18 amino acids. The V and J ends lost 0 bases and 0 bases, in that order; junction bases with no gene match: 5.

The CDR3 DNA sequence: TGTGCCAGCAATCTTATACCCTTCCCAGTGACTTCCAATGAGCAGTTCTTC. Its protein is CASNLIPFPVTSNEQFF. This chain connects TRBV7-9 to TRBJ2-1; D unclear. Germline CDR1 reads SEHNR; CDR2 reads FQNEAQ (reference sequence). The CDR3 runs 17 residues. The V end was cut by 7 bases, the J end by 6 bases, with 25 bases between.

V usage is TRBV25-1 and J usage is TRBJ1-6, with D maybe TRBD1 (5 bases). The germline V gene has CDR1 MGHDK and CDR2 SYGVNS. CDR3 size: 15 residues. The V end was cut by 3 bases, the J end by 8 bases, with 14 bases between. The CDR3 protein is CASSDPTVGDSPLHF. CDR3 sequence (DNA): TGTGCCAGCAGTGACCCGACAGTTGGGGATTCACCCCTCCACTTT.

V usage is TRBV4-1 and J usage is TRBJ2-1; 9 bases align to TRBD2. J gave up 8 bases and V 1 base, and 0 bases lay outside the gene matches. The CDR3 is 13 residues long. Germline CDR1 and CDR2: MGHRA and YSYEKL. The CDR3 DNA follows: TGCGCCAGCAGCCAAGTAGCGGGGGATGAGCAGTTCTTC. Translating it yields CASSQVAGDEQFF.

This chain uses TRBV7-6 with TRBJ2-7; 11 nucleotides align to TRBD2. CDR3 size: 15 residues. V shed 2 bases, J shed 2 bases, and the junction held 2 bases outside the gene matches. Germline values: CDR1 SGHVS, CDR2 FNYEAQ. The CDR3 protein is CASSLTLAGAYEQYF. The CDR3 nucleotides are TGTGCCAGCAGCTTAACACTAGCGGGGGCCTACGAGCAGTACTTC. The full variable domain, its missing parts supplied by reference TRBV7-6 and TRBJ2-7, is GAGVSQSPRYKVTKRGQDVALRCDPISGHVSLYWYRQALGQGPEFLTYFNYEAQQDKSGLPNDRFSAERPEGSISTLTIQRTEQRDSAMYRCASSLTLAGAYEQYFGPGTRLTVT.